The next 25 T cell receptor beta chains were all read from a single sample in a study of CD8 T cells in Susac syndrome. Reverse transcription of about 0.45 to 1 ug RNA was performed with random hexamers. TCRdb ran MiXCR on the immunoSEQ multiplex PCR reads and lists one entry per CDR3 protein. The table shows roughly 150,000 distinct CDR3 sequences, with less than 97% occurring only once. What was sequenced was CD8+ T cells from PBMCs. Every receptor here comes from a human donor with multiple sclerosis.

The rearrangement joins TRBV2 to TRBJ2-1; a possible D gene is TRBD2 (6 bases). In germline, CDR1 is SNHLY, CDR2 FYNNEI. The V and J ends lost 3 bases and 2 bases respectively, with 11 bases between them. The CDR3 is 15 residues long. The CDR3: CASSDGGVTYNEQFF. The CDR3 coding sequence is TGTGCCAGCAGTGACGGGGGAGTTACCTACAATGAGCAGTTCTTC.

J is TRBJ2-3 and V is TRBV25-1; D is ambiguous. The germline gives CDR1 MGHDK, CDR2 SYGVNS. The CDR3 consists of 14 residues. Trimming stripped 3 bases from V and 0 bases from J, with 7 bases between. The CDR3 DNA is TGTGCCAGCAGTGATAGGGTTAGCACAGATACGCAGTATTTT. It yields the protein CASSDRVSTDTQYF.

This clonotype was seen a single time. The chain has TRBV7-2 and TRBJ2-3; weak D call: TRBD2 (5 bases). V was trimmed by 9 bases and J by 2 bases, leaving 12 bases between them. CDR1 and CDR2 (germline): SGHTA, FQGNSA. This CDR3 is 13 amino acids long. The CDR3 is CAREDGYTDTQYF. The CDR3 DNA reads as TGTGCCAGGGAGGACGGCTACACAGATACGCAGTATTTT. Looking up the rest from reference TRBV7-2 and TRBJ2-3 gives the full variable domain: GAGVSQSPSNKVTEKGKDVELRCDPISGHTALYWYRQSLGQGLEFLIYFQGNSAPDKSGLPSDRFSAERTGGSVSTLTIQRTQQEDSAVYLCAREDGYTDTQYFGPGTRLTVL.

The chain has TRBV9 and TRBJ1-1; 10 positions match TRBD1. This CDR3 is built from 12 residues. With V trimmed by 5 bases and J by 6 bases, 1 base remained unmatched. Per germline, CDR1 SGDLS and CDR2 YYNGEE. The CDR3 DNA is TGTGCCAGCAGGGGGACAGGGGCTGAAGCTTTCTTT. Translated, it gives CASRGTGAEAFF. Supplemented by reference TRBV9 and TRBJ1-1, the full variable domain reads DSGVTQTPKHLITATGQRVTLRCSPRSGDLSVYWYQQSLDQGLQFLIQYYNGEERAKGNILERFSAQQFPDLHSELNLSSLELGDSALYFCASRGTGAEAFFGQGTRLTVV.

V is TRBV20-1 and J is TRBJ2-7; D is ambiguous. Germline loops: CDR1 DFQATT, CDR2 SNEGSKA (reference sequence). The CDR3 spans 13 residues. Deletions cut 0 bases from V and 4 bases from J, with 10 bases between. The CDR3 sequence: CSARDLGSYEQYV. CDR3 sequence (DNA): TGCAGTGCTAGAGATCTGGGCAGTTACGAGCAGTACGTC.

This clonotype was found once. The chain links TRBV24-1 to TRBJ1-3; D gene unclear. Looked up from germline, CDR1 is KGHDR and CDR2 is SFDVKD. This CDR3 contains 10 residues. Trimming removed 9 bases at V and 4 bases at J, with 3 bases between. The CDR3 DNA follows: TGTGCCACCTTGGGAAACACCATATATTTT. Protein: CATLGNTIYF.

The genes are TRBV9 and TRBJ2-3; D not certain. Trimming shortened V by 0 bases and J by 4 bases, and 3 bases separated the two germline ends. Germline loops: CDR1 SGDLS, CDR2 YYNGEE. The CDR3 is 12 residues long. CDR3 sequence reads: CASSVGSDTQYF. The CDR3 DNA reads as TGTGCCAGCAGCGTAGGGTCAGATACGCAGTATTTT.

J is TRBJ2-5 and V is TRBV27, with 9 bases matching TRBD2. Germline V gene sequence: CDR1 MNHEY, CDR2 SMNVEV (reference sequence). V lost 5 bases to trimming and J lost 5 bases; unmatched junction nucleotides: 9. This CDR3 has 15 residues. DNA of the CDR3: TGTGCCAGCAGTCCAGAGACTAGCGGTTGGGAGACCCAGTACTTC. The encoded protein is CASSPETSGWETQYF.

CDR3 region: CASSGTSGGNSYNEQFF. Written as DNA, the CDR3 is TGTGCCAGCAGCGGGACTAGCGGGGGAAACTCCTACAATGAGCAGTTCTTC. The genes are TRBV9 and TRBJ2-1; 13 nucleotides agree with TRBD2. The CDR3 has 17 residues. J was trimmed by 0 bases and V by 3 bases; bases with no gene match: 3. CDR1 and CDR2 (germline): SGDLS, YYNGEE. The complete variable domain, with remaining parts taken from reference TRBV9 and TRBJ2-1, reads DSGVTQTPKHLITATGQRVTLRCSPRSGDLSVYWYQQSLDQGLQFLIQYYNGEERAKGNILERFSAQQFPDLHSELNLSSLELGDSALYFCASSGTSGGNSYNEQFFGPGTRLTVL.

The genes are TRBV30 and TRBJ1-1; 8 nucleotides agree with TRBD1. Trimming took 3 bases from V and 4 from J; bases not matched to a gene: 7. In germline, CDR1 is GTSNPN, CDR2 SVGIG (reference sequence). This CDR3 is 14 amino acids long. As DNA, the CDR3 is TGTGCCTGGAGCCAGGGGGCGGGAGGCACTGAAGCTTTCTTT. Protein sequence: CAWSQGAGGTEAFF.

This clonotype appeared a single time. The CDR3 here is CSVTARDTGELFF. CDR3 coding DNA: TGCAGCGTTACCGCGAGGGACACCGGGGAGCTGTTTTTT. The chain couples TRBV29-1 to TRBJ2-2, with TRBD2 as a possible D gene (5 bases). V was trimmed by 5 bases and J by 3 bases, leaving 10 bases between them. The CDR3 extends over 13 amino acids. Germline V gives CDR1 SQVTM, CDR2 ANQGSEA.

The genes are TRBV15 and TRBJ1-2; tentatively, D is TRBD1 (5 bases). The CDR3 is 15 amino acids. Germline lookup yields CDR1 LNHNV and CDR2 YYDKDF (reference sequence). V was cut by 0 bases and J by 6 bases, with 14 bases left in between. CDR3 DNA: TGTGCCACCAGCAGAGATTGGGGACCAGGGAATGGCTACACCTTC. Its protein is CATSRDWGPGNGYTF.

CDR3 coding DNA: TGTGCCAGCAGTTTACTTTCCTCCGGAACCCTCTACGAGCAGTACTTC. This gives the protein CASSLLSSGTLYEQYF. This sequence joins TRBV27 and TRBJ2-7; D unclear. V shed 2 bases and J shed 3 bases, with 17 bases lying between them. Germline V gene lookup returns CDR1 MNHEY and CDR2 SMNVEV (reference sequence). The CDR3 has 16 residues.

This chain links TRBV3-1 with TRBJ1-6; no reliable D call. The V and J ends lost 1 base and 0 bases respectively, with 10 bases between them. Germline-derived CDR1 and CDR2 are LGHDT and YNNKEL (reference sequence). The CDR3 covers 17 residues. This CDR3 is CASSQGTGSSYNSPLHF. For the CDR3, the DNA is TGTGCCAGCAGCCAAGGAACTGGCAGCTCCTATAATTCACCCCTCCACTTT.

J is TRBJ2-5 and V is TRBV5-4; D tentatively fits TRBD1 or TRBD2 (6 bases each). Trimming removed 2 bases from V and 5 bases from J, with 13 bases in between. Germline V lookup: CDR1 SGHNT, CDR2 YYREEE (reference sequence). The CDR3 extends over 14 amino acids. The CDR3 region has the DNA TGTGCCAGCAGCTTCACCGGGGGCGGTGAGACCCAGTACTTC. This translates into CASSFTGGGETQYF. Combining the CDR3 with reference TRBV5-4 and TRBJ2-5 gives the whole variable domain ETGVTQSPTHLIKTRGQQVTLRCSSQSGHNTVSWYQQALGQGPQFIFQYYREEENGRGNFPPRFSGLQFPNYSSELNVNALELDDSALYLCASSFTGGGETQYFGPGTRLLVL.

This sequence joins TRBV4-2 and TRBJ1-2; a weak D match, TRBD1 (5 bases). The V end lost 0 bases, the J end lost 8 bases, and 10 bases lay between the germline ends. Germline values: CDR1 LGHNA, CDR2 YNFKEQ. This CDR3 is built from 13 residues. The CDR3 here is CASSQDRGGGYTF. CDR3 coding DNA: TGTGCCAGCAGCCAAGATAGGGGTGGAGGCTACACCTTC.

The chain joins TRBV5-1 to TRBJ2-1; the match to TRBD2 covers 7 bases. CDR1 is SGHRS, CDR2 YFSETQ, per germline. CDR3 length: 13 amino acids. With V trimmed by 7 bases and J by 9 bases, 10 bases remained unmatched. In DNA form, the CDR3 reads TGCGCCAGCTTGATACCGAGCGGGACTGAGCAGTTCTTC. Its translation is CASLIPSGTEQFF.

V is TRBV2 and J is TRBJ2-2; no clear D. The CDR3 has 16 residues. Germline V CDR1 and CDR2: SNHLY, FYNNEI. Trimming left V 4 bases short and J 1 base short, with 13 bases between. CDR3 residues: CASSGLLTRNTGELFF. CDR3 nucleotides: TGTGCCAGCAGTGGTTTACTGACACGGAACACCGGGGAGCTGTTTTTT.

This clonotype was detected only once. CDR3 sequence: CASSQDRTWQDTQYF. For the CDR3, the DNA is TGTGCCAGCAGCCAAGATAGGACCTGGCAAGATACGCAGTATTTT. The chain carries TRBV3-1 and TRBJ2-3, with no clear D. The CDR3 is made up of 15 amino acids. V lost 0 bases and J lost 5, with 12 bases in between. Germline-derived CDR1 and CDR2 are LGHDT and YNNKEL (reference sequence).

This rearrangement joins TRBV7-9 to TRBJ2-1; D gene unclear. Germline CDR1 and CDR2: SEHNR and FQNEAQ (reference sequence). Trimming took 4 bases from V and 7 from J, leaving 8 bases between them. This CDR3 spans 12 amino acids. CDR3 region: CASSYLANEQFF. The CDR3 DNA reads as TGTGCCAGCAGCTACTTAGCTAATGAGCAGTTCTTC.

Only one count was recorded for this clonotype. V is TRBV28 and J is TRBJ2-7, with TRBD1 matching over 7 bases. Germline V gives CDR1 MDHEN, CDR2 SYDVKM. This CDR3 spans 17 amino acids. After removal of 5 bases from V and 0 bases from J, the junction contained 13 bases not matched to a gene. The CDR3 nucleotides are TGTGCCAGCAGTACTAATAAACAGGGGACCGCCTCCTACGAGCAGTACTTC. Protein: CASSTNKQGTASYEQYF.

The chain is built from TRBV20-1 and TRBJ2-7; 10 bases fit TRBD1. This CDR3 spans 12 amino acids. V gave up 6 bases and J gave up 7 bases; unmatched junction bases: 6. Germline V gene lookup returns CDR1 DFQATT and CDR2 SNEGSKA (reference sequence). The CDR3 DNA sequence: TGCAGTGCGAGGAAGGACAGGGGGGAGCAGTACGTC. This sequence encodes CSARKDRGEQYV.

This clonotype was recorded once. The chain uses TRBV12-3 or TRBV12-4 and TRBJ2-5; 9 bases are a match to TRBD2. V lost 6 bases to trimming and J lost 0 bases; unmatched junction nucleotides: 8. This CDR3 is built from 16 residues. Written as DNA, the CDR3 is TGTGCCAGCAGGGGCGGTCTAGCGGGACACCAAGAGACCCAGTACTTC. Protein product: CASRGGLAGHQETQYF.

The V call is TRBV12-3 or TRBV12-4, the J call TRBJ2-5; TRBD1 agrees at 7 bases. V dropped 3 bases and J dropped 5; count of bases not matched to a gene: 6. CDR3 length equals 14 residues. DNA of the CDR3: TGTGCCAGCAGTTTCGAGGGGGCTGGGGAGACCCAGTACTTC. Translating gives CASSFEGAGETQYF.

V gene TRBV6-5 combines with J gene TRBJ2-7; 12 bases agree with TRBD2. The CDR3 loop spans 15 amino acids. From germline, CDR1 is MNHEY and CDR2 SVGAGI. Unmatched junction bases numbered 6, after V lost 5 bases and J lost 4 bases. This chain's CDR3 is CASSPRTSGVYEQYV. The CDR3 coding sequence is TGTGCCAGCAGTCCAAGGACTAGCGGGGTTTACGAGCAGTACGTC.